This TCR beta chain stems from a study of blood T cell repertoires in COVID-19. Germline values: CDR1 ENHRY, CDR2 SYGVKD. J gave up 7 bases and V 0 bases, and 3 bases lay outside the gene matches. The CDR3 length is 15 residues. Profiling relied on immunoSEQ multiplex PCR, and the TCRdb table lists in-frame clones only, not all of them. The table has around 180,000 clones, around 77% seen once. The chain employs TRBV10-3 and TRBJ1-6, with TRBD1 matching over 7 bases. The sequencing sample was made of peripheral blood. The source is a man aged 60 to 75 with active or convalescent COVID-19. CDR3 loop: CAISESGGQNSPLHF. Written as DNA, the CDR3 is TGTGCCATCAGTGAGTCTGGGGGACAGAATTCACCCCTCCACTTT.